This TCR beta chain was captured by sequencing in a study of T-cell memory formation after mild COVID-19. About the study: In these data, TCR clusters were largely donor specific. Findings of the study overall: Whether second-wave clones peaking at day 37 were SARS-CoV-2 specific went unconfirmed. The main location of contracting CD4+ clones was CM and EM, and that of contracting CD8+ clones was EMRA.

A note on this clonotype: Its antigen is unknown.

A 5'RACE reaction primed in the constant segment made cDNA libraries of TCR alpha and TCR beta, and these carried sample barcodes and UMIs. One entry per CDR3 protein results from TCRdb running MiXCR on the 5' RACE reads. The sample has 350,000 to 500,000 distinct CDR3 sequences, about 22% seen once. This CDR3 spans 16 amino acids. The junction had 7 bases not matched to a gene; V was cut back by 2 bases and J by 8 bases. V is TRBV12-3 or TRBV12-4 and J is TRBJ2-2; 11 positions match TRBD2. The TCR comes from an adult woman who had mild COVID-19 (a few samples of this study predate the infection). Cell type and time point are not known. The sequencing sample was made of PBMCs or a T cell subset sorted from them (not recorded which). CDR3 amino acids: CASSLSLAGGSGELFF. For the CDR3, the DNA is TGTGCCAGCAGTTTATCCCTAGCGGGAGGTTCTGGGGAGCTGTTTTTT.